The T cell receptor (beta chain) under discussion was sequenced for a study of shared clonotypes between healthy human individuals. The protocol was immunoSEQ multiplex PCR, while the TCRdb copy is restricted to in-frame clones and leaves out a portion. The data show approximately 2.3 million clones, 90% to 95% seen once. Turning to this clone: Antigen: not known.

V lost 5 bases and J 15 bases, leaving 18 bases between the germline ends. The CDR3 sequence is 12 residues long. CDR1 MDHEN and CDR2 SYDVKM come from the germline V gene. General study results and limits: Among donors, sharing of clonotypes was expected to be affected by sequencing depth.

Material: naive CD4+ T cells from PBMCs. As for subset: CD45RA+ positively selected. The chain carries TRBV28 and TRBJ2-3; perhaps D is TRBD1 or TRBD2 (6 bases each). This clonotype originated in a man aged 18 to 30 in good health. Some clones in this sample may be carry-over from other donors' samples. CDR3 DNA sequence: TGTGCCAGCAGTACCATCGGGGGCAGCGGCTATTTT. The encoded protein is CASSTIGGSGYF.